These 27 T cell receptor beta chains were all obtained from the same sample, sequenced in a study of blood T cell repertoires in COVID-19. Clones were sequenced by immunoSEQ multiplex PCR, and TCRdb holds only the in-frame ones, with some missing. The sample has about 94,000 clones, under 90% seen once. Specimen: peripheral blood. The origin of the receptors is a human donor in a cohort sampled during active COVID-19.

V usage is TRBV7-8 and J usage is TRBJ1-2; a weak D match, TRBD1 (6 bases). V lost 5 bases and J 7 bases, leaving 20 bases between the germline ends. The CDR3 has 15 amino acids. The germline gives CDR1 SGHVS, CDR2 FQNEAQ. The DNA of the CDR3 is TGTGCCAGCAGCCTCAGGGACACCCAAAATGGTGGCTACACCTTC. Protein product: CASSLRDTQNGGYTF. Full variable domain (remainder filled in from reference TRBV7-8 and TRBJ1-2): GAGVSQSPRYKVAKRGQDVALRCDPISGHVSLFWYQQALGQGPEFLTYFQNEAQLDKSGLPSDRFFAERPEGSVSTLKIQRTQQEDSAVYLCASSLRDTQNGGYTFGSGTRLTVV.

The chain carries TRBV9 and TRBJ1-4, with D maybe TRBD1 (6 bases). Germline assignment: CDR1 SGDLS and CDR2 YYNGEE. V dropped 5 bases and J dropped 0 bases, with 23 bases sitting between them. The CDR3 has 19 amino acids. The CDR3: CASRDRSGVLGATNEKLFF. The CDR3 DNA follows: TGTGCCAGCAGGGACAGATCAGGGGTGTTGGGAGCAACTAATGAAAAACTGTTTTTT. Variable domain in full (rest from reference TRBV9 and TRBJ1-4): DSGVTQTPKHLITATGQRVTLRCSPRSGDLSVYWYQQSLDQGLQFLIQYYNGEERAKGNILERFSAQQFPDLHSELNLSSLELGDSALYFCASRDRSGVLGATNEKLFFGSGTQLSVL.

V gene TRBV12-1 combines with J gene TRBJ2-7; the table's D gene call, TRBD2, was not cross checked with the DNA. TRBV12-1 is labeled a pseudogene. This CDR3 region has 17 residues. CDR3 amino acids: CASSFMERAGVSYEQYF. The CDR3 DNA is TGTGCCAGCAGCTTTATGGAGAGAGCGGGAGTTTCCTACGAGCAGTACTTC.

In the case of this clone: The sample holds other DNA sequences that translate to the same CDR3. The J gene is TRBJ2-7, the V gene TRBV5-1; D perhaps matches TRBD1 (6 bases). The germline V gene has CDR1 SGHRS and CDR2 YFSETQ. Trimming took off 3 bases at V and 0 bases at J, with 7 bases between the two ends. The CDR3 runs to 13 residues. The CDR3 here is CASSSDSSYEQYF. CDR3 bases: TGCGCCAGCAGCTCGGACAGCTCCTACGAGCAGTACTTC.

The chain couples TRBV5-5 to TRBJ2-3; 8 positions match TRBD2. This CDR3 has 14 amino acids. CDR1 is SGHKS and CDR2 is YYEKEE in the germline V gene (reference sequence). J lost 3 bases, V lost 4 bases, and 4 bases had no gene match. The CDR3: CASSLGGGTDTQYF. CDR3 DNA sequence: TGTGCCAGCAGCCTGGGCGGGGGGACAGATACGCAGTATTTT.

J is TRBJ2-3 and V is TRBV6-1, with 7 bases lining up with TRBD2. This CDR3 contains 16 residues. V lost 2 bases to trimming and J lost 0 bases; unmatched junction nucleotides: 5. Germline CDR1 reads MNHNS; CDR2 reads SASEGT. The DNA for the CDR3 is TGTGCCAGCAGTGAAAGCCAGGGACTAAGCACAGATACGCAGTATTTT. This translates into CASSESQGLSTDTQYF.

This rearrangement joins TRBV18 to TRBJ2-7, with TRBD1 identical over 8 bases. The junction had 9 bases not matched to a gene; V was cut back by 3 bases and J by 5 bases. This CDR3 region has 15 residues. Germline-derived CDR1 and CDR2 are KGHSH and LQKENI. CDR3: CASSPGTGSVHEQYF. The CDR3 DNA reads TGTGCCAGCTCACCGGGGACAGGTTCCGTTCACGAGCAGTACTTC.

V and J are TRBV6-5 and TRBJ2-7, with 8 bases lining up with TRBD1. The V gene end was trimmed by 6 bases and the J gene end by 3 bases; junction bases not matched to a gene: 10. This CDR3 contains 15 residues. Germline V gene data show CDR1 as MNHEY and CDR2 as SVGAGI. For the CDR3, the DNA is TGTGCCAGCAGCCGCGTTGGGACAGGACGCTACGAGCAGTACTTC. This sequence encodes CASSRVGTGRYEQYF.

This chain uses TRBV15 with TRBJ2-1; 10 nucleotides align to TRBD2. Germline assignment: CDR1 LNHNV and CDR2 YYDKDF (reference sequence). CDR3 length equals 15 residues. The ends lost 2 bases at V and 7 bases at J; junction bases unmatched: 5. DNA of the CDR3: TGTGCCACCAGCAGACTCGGGACTAGCGATAATGAGCAGTTCTTC. Protein: CATSRLGTSDNEQFF.

This clone was found a few times. The chain is built from TRBV7-7 and TRBJ1-3; TRBD1 is a possible D gene (5 bases). The CDR3 contains 13 residues. V shed 4 bases and J shed 8 bases, with 12 bases lying between them. Germline CDR1 and CDR2: SSHAT and FNYEAQ (reference sequence). The CDR3 DNA follows: TGTGCCAGCAGCTCATCCTGGGGGGACACCATATATTTT. Translating it yields CASSSSWGDTIYF.

This clone was observed a few times. The chain combines TRBV5-1 with TRBJ2-1; 12 bases are a match to TRBD2. CDR1 and CDR2 (germline): SGHRS, YFSETQ. The CDR3 sequence is 15 residues long. The V segment lost 4 bases and the J segment 7 bases; nucleotides outside the gene matches: 6. CDR3 nucleotide sequence: TGCGCCAGCAGCCCCCGGACTAGCGGGGTAAATGAGCAGTTCTTC. It codes for CASSPRTSGVNEQFF. Variable domain in full (rest from reference TRBV5-1 and TRBJ2-1): KAGVTQTPRYLIKTRGQQVTLSCSPISGHRSVSWYQQTPGQGLQFLFEYFSETQRNKGNFPGRFSGRQFSNSRSEMNVSTLELGDSALYLCASSPRTSGVNEQFFGPGTRLTVL.

For the CDR3, the DNA is TGTGCCAGCAGTTTAGCGGACACCGGGGAGCTGTTTTTT. Protein: CASSLADTGELFF. The V and J genes are TRBV28 and TRBJ2-2; D is unresolved. With 2 bases removed from V and 3 bases from J, the gap between germline ends came to 4 bases. The V gene's germline CDR1 is MDHEN and CDR2 SYDVKM. The CDR3 extends over 13 amino acids.

The gene calls are TRBV19 and TRBJ2-7; D not certain. The CDR3 is 14 amino acids. Trimming left V 4 bases short and J 2 bases short, with 12 bases between. CDR1 LNHDA and CDR2 SQIVND come from the germline V gene (reference sequence). CDR3 nucleotide sequence: TGTGCCAGTAGTAGTTTAAGTCCTACCTACGAGCAGTACTTC. Residues: CASSSLSPTYEQYF.

This chain connects TRBV19 to TRBJ1-1; D may be TRBD1 (6 bases). V was cut by 4 bases and J by 7 bases, with 10 bases left in between. The CDR3 is 12 residues long. Per the germline V gene, CDR1 is LNHDA and CDR2 is SQIVND (reference sequence). CDR3 sequence: CASSNRVGEAFF. Written as DNA, the CDR3 is TGTGCCAGTAGTAACAGGGTAGGTGAAGCTTTCTTT.

The chain carries TRBV7-9 and TRBJ1-2; D unresolved. The CDR3 has 13 residues. With 2 bases removed from V and 5 bases from J, the gap between germline ends came to 9 bases. Germline-derived CDR1 and CDR2 are SEHNR and FQNEAQ (reference sequence). For the CDR3, the DNA is TGTGCCAGCAGCTTACTAGGCGCTTATGGCTACACCTTC. It yields the protein CASSLLGAYGYTF.

The rearrangement uses TRBV28 and TRBJ2-6; 9 bases match TRBD2. Trimming took 4 bases from V and 2 from J; bases not matched to a gene: 18. Germline CDR1 reads MDHEN; CDR2 reads SYDVKM. There are 21 residues in the CDR3. The CDR3 DNA sequence: TGTGCCAGCAGTTCGGGGGCGGCGGGAGGGAAGATTGGGCCTGGGGCCAACGTCCTGACTTTC. This translates into CASSSGAAGGKIGPGANVLTF.

About this clone itself: Other DNA sequences in this specimen translate into the identical CDR3. V is TRBV21-1 and J is TRBJ2-2; TRBD2 reflects the table's D call only, with no check against the DNA. TRBV21-1 is marked as a pseudogene. The CDR3 totals 18 residues. CDR3 sequence reads: CASSKRGGGSPNTGELFF. CDR3 coding DNA: TGTGCCAGCAGCAAAAGGGGGGGCGGGAGCCCGAACACCGGGGAGCTGTTTTTT.

The chain recombines TRBV28 with TRBJ2-3, with D maybe TRBD2 (6 bases). Germline V gene lookup returns CDR1 MDHEN and CDR2 SYDVKM. V lost 3 bases, J lost 4 bases, and 20 bases lay in between. There are 17 residues in the CDR3. CDR3: CASSLPSLGTGADTQYF. The CDR3 DNA reads as TGTGCCAGCAGTTTGCCTTCCCTCGGGACGGGGGCAGATACGCAGTATTTT.

The chain employs TRBV30 and TRBJ1-1; D is uncertain. This CDR3 region has 11 residues. With 3 bases removed from V and 6 bases from J, the gap between germline ends came to 8 bases. From germline, CDR1 is GTSNPN and CDR2 SVGIG (reference sequence). CDR3 protein: CAWRGSAEAFF. DNA for the CDR3: TGTGCCTGGAGGGGGAGCGCTGAAGCTTTCTTT.

The CDR3 loop is CASSLFRDRGNSPLHF. The CDR3, as DNA: TGTGCCAGCAGTTTATTCCGGGACAGGGGGAATTCACCCCTCCACTTT. This chain joins TRBV28 and TRBJ1-6, with 11 bases aligning to TRBD1. Per the germline V gene, CDR1 is MDHEN and CDR2 is SYDVKM. V lost 1 base and J lost 7; bases outside the gene matches: 3. CDR3 length: 16 amino acids.

The rearrangement links TRBV5-1 to TRBJ2-7; perhaps TRBD2 as D (5 bases). V was trimmed by 6 bases and J by 2 bases, leaving 15 bases between them. The CDR3 sequence is 14 residues long. Per the germline V gene, CDR1 is SGHRS and CDR2 is YFSETQ. The CDR3 is CASKAQAEPYEQYF. The DNA of the CDR3 is TGCGCCAGCAAGGCTCAAGCGGAGCCCTACGAGCAGTACTTC.

The chain couples TRBV9 to TRBJ1-3; the D gene is possibly TRBD1 (5 bases). The V gene lost 0 bases and the J gene lost 0 bases, with 10 bases spanning the gap. This CDR3 has 16 amino acids. The germline CDR1 and CDR2 sequences are SGDLS and YYNGEE. The CDR3: CASSVGGGNSGNTIYF. The CDR3 DNA is TGTGCCAGCAGCGTAGGCGGGGGTAACTCTGGAAACACCATATATTTT.

The chain carries TRBV7-8 and TRBJ1-2, with D unclear. The CDR3 runs to 14 residues. The V gene lost 1 base and the J gene lost 4 bases, with 10 bases spanning the gap. Germline V gene lookup returns CDR1 SGHVS and CDR2 FQNEAQ. CDR3 loop: CASSLDAGFYGYTF. The CDR3 DNA reads as TGTGCCAGCAGCTTAGATGCCGGTTTCTATGGCTACACCTTC.

The chain carries TRBV30 and TRBJ2-7, with 9 bases that match TRBD1. Germline assignment: CDR1 GTSNPN and CDR2 SVGIG (reference sequence). V was pared by 1 base and J by 5 bases, with 9 bases of the junction left unmatched. There are 15 residues in the CDR3. The DNA of the CDR3 is TGTGCCTGGAGTGCGGGACAGGGTTGGGTCCACGAGCAGTACTTC. It codes for CAWSAGQGWVHEQYF.

The gene calls are TRBV11-3 and TRBJ2-5, with D maybe TRBD2 (5 bases). The CDR3 is made up of 14 amino acids. The V and J ends lost 4 bases and 1 base respectively, with 10 bases between them. The germline CDR1 and CDR2 sequences are SGHNT and YENEEA. This chain's CDR3 is CASSSGTLQETQYF. The DNA for the CDR3 is TGTGCCAGCAGCTCGGGAACCCTCCAAGAGACCCAGTACTTC. Based on the CDR3 plus reference TRBV11-3 and TRBJ2-5, the full variable domain is EAGVVQSPRYKIIEKKQPVAFWCNPISGHNTLYWYLQNLGQGPELLIRYENEEAVDDSQLPKDRFSAERLKGVDSTLKIQPAELGDSAVYLCASSSGTLQETQYFGPGTRLLVL.

V is TRBV28 and J is TRBJ2-7, with 9 bases matching TRBD1. Per germline, CDR1 MDHEN and CDR2 SYDVKM. The CDR3 totals 15 residues. After removal of 6 bases from V and 3 bases from J, the junction contained 9 bases not matched to a gene. The CDR3 DNA reads as TGTGCCAGCAGCTCATACAGGGGGCGCGTCTACGAGCAGTACTTC. This codes for CASSSYRGRVYEQYF.

This clone came up a few times. The chain's CDR3 is CASSWTVLKYEQYF. Here the CDR3 DNA reads TGCGCCAGCAGTTGGACAGTCCTAAAATACGAGCAGTACTTC. The V call is TRBV5-1, the J call TRBJ2-7; D might be TRBD1 (6 bases). The V gene's germline CDR1 is SGHRS and CDR2 YFSETQ. Trimming pared 5 bases from V and 4 bases from J, leaving 16 bases between. CDR3 size: 14 residues.